These T cell receptor beta chains were read from a single sample in a study of blood T cell repertoires in COVID-19. TCRdb's copy holds only in-frame clones and misses some; the assay was immunoSEQ multiplex PCR. The table lists a few hundred thousand clones, around 87% of them singletons. The sequenced material came from peripheral blood. The receptors were sampled from a woman aged 25 to 45 with COVID-19, enrolled during active disease. Both conserved end residues are part of each CDR3. D genes are given only for firm matches. Only some rows state a clone size, as once, few, many or a class for expanded clones.

clone size | J gene | V gene | D gene | CDR3 DNA | CDR3 protein
. | TRBJ1-2 | TRBV5-6 | . | TGTGCCAGCAGCTTGTCCAGGGACACTAACTATGGCTACACCTTC | CASSLSRDTNYGYTF
. | TRBJ2-4 | TRBV6-5 | TRBD2 | TGTGCCAGCGGGAGGGAGGGGGCCAAAAACATTCAGTACTTC | CASGREGAKNIQYF
. | TRBJ2-2 | TRBV5-5 | . | TGTGCCAGCAGCTTCAGGGGTCAGAACACCGGGGAGCTGTTTTTT | CASSFRGQNTGELFF
. | TRBJ2-1 | TRBV27 | . | TGTGCCAGCAGTTTAGGGGAGACCACCTACAATGAGCAGTTCTTC | CASSLGETTYNEQFF
. | TRBJ1-3 | TRBV28 | TRBD1 | TGTGCCACTACCGGGACAGGGGGTCCTGGAAACACCATATATTTT | CATTGTGGPGNTIYF
. | TRBJ2-7 | TRBV11-2 | . | TGTGCCAGCAGCTTTTCAGCGGGCGCCTACGAGCAGTACTTC | CASSFSAGAYEQYF
. | TRBJ1-5 | TRBV4-2 | . | TGTGCCAGCAGCCAAGAACCAGGTCGAAATCAGCCCCAGCATTTT | CASSQEPGRNQPQHF
. | TRBJ2-3 | TRBV2 | TRBD2 | TGTGCCAGCAGTGTGGGGACTAGCGGGACCTATTCTCGGGATACGCAGTATTTT | CASSVGTSGTYSRDTQYF
. | TRBJ1-2 | TRBV19 | . | TGTGCCAGTAGTCGACAGGATTATGGCTACACCTTC | CASSRQDYGYTF
. | TRBJ1-2 | TRBV3-1/TRBV3-2 | . | TGTGCCAGCAGCCAAGATAGGTCGGGGGGCGAGTATGGCTACACCTTC | CASSQDRSGGEYGYTF
. | TRBJ2-1 | TRBV11-3 | . | TGTGCCAGCAGCCCCGGGGGGCATGAGCAGTTCTTC | CASSPGGHEQFF
. | TRBJ2-1 | TRBV18 | TRBD2 | TGTGCCAGCTCACCACGGTATTTAGCGGGAAGGCGTCCGGGGTACAATGAGCAGTTCTTC | CASSPRYLAGRRPGYNEQFF
. | TRBJ1-2 | TRBV24-1 | . | TGTGCCACCAGTGATCCCACGACAGAGGAGGGCTACACCTTC | CATSDPTTEEGYTF
. | TRBJ2-7 | TRBV25-1 | . | TGTGCCAGCAGTGGGTCAGGCTACGAGCAGTACTTC | CASSGSGYEQYF
once | TRBJ2-7 | TRBV5-6 | TRBD2 | TGTGCCAGCAGCGGGGCACTAGCGGCCCCCTCCTACGAGCAGTACTTC | CASSGALAAPSYEQYF
. | TRBJ1-5 | TRBV2 | . | TGTGCCAGCACCCGGGAGGGAGGGTATAGCAATCAGCCCCAGCATTTT | CASTREGGYSNQPQHF
. | TRBJ2-1 | TRBV24-1 | TRBD2 | TGTGCCACCAGTGATCCGAGCGGGAGGGCCGTTAATGAGCAGTTCTTC | CATSDPSGRAVNEQFF
. | TRBJ2-1 | TRBV5-4 | . | TGTGCCAGCAGCCCCAGGGGGGCTTATGAGCAGTTCTTC | CASSPRGAYEQFF
. | TRBJ1-1 | TRBV20-1 | . | TGCAGTGCTAGAGTCGTGTCTGAAGCTTTCTTT | CSARVVSEAFF
. | TRBJ2-5 | TRBV19 | TRBD1 | TGTGCCAGTAGTATCTCCGGGACAGGGAGCGGAGAGACCCAGTACTTC | CASSISGTGSGETQYF
. | TRBJ1-5 | TRBV28 | . | TGTGCCAGCAGCCCCAAGTTATCTCAGCAGCCCCAGCATTTT | CASSPKLSQQPQHF
. | TRBJ2-4 | TRBV18 | . | TGTGCCAGCTCACCAGGACAGGCGCCTCCCGGGGGAAACATTCAGTACTTC | CASSPGQAPPGGNIQYF
. | TRBJ1-1 | TRBV7-3 | TRBD1 | TGTGCCAGCAGCCCGGGACAGGGAGGGTTGGACACTGAAGCTTTCTTT | CASSPGQGGLDTEAFF
. | TRBJ2-5 | TRBV4-2 | TRBD2 | TGTGCCAGCAGCCAACTTGGACTAGCGGGAGAGGAGACCCAGTACTTC | CASSQLGLAGEETQYF
. | TRBJ2-5 | TRBV5-5 | TRBD1 | TGTGCCAGCACCGAGGGGGCCCGACAAGAGACCCAGTACTTC | CASTEGARQETQYF
. | TRBJ1-5 | TRBV7-6 | TRBD1 | TGTGCCAGCAGTCGGGGACAGGGGAGCAATCAGCCCCAGCATTTT | CASSRGQGSNQPQHF
. | TRBJ2-7 | TRBV5-4 | TRBD2 | TGTGCCAGCAGGGTAGGAGCGGGAGGGCCTAGAGAGCAGTACTTC | CASRVGAGGPREQYF
. | TRBJ1-6 | TRBV29-1 | TRBD1 | TGCAGCGTTGGGGACAGGAATTCACCCCTCCACTTT | CSVGDRNSPLHF
. | TRBJ1-2 | TRBV10-3 | TRBD1 | TGTGCCATCAGCGACAGGGTTCTGAGCTACACCTTC | CAISDRVLSYTF
. | TRBJ1-4 | TRBV4-3 | TRBD1 | TGCGCCAGCAGCCAAGCCGCCCAGACAGGGTATTTGGAAAAACTGTTTTTT | CASSQAAQTGYLEKLFF
. | TRBJ2-7 | TRBV10-3 | TRBD2 | TGTGCCATCAGTGATCCCCAGCGGGGTTCCGAGCAGTACTTC | CAISDPQRGSEQYF
. | TRBJ2-1 | TRBV27 | TRBD2 | TGTGCCAGCAGTGGGACTAGCGGGAGGTACAATGAGCAGTTCTTC | CASSGTSGRYNEQFF
few | TRBJ1-6 | TRBV5-1 | TRBD1 | TGCGCCAGCAGCCCGGACAGGCTTAATTCACCCCTCCACTTT | CASSPDRLNSPLHF
. | TRBJ1-1 | TRBV5-1 | . | TGCGCCAGCAGCTTGGGGGCCGGGACAAACACTGAAGCTTTCTTT | CASSLGAGTNTEAFF
. | TRBJ1-4 | TRBV10-3 | . | TGTGCCATCAGTGTAGGGAGAGTGGACGAAAAACTGTTTTTT | CAISVGRVDEKLFF
. | TRBJ2-4 | TRBV5-1 | TRBD1 | TGCGCCAGCAGCTCCGGTCCCGTGACAGGGGGGGACATTCAGTACTTC | CASSSGPVTGGDIQYF
. | TRBJ1-1 | TRBV27 | TRBD1 | TGTGCCGGCGACAGGGCTCCTGAAGCTTTCTTT | CAGDRAPEAFF
. | TRBJ2-1 | TRBV12-3/TRBV12-4 | TRBD2 | TGTGCCAGCAGTTTAACTAGCGGGAGGTATCAGTTCTTC | CASSLTSGRYQFF
. | TRBJ2-3 | TRBV7-9 | . | TGTGCCAGCAGCCGGGACTCCTTGACAGATACGCAGTATTTT | CASSRDSLTDTQYF
. | TRBJ1-1 | TRBV7-9 | TRBD1 | TGTGCCAGCAGCTCCTCGCCGACAGGGGGGACTGAAGCTTTCTTT | CASSSSPTGGTEAFF
. | TRBJ2-2 | TRBV15 | . | TGTGCCACCAGCAGACCCAGGGCCACCGGGGAGCTGTTTTTT | CATSRPRATGELFF
. | TRBJ2-7 | TRBV11-2 | TRBD1 | TGTGCCAGCAGCTCCGGGACAGGTCCTCTCGAGCAGTACTTC | CASSSGTGPLEQYF
. | TRBJ2-1 | TRBV9 | TRBD1 | TGTGCCAGCAGCGACTCGGGACAGGGTTACAATGAGCAGTTCTTC | CASSDSGQGYNEQFF
. | TRBJ2-3 | TRBV27 | TRBD2 | TGTGCCAGCAGTTCCACCCTCCTAGCGGGAGTAGATACGCAGTATTTT | CASSSTLLAGVDTQYF
. | TRBJ2-3 | TRBV4-3 | TRBD1 | TGCGCCAGCAGCCAAGGAACAGGGGGCGGAACAGATACGCAGTATTTT | CASSQGTGGGTDTQYF
. | TRBJ1-5 | TRBV2 | . | TGTGCCAGCAGTGAATACAGGGACGAAGAACAGCCCCAGCATTTT | CASSEYRDEEQPQHF
. | TRBJ2-1 | TRBV27 | TRBD2 | TGTGCCAGCACTCCCTCGGGACTAGGGTCCTACAATGAGCAGTTCTTC | CASTPSGLGSYNEQFF
. | TRBJ2-2 | TRBV6-2/TRBV6-3 | TRBD2 | TGTGCCAGCAGTTACAGCGGGAGACGCACCGGGGAGCTGTTTTTT | CASSYSGRRTGELFF
. | TRBJ1-1 | TRBV21-1 | . | TGTGCCAGCTGGAAGGGGGACAGGGCTTGTCGCACTGAAGCTTTCTTT | CASWKGDRACRTEAFF
. | TRBJ1-1 | TRBV6-2/TRBV6-3 | TRBD1 | TGTGCCAGCAGCGACAGGGATTGGGCTGAAGCTTTCTTT | CASSDRDWAEAFF
. | TRBJ2-1 | TRBV7-3 | TRBD1 | TGTGCCAGCAGCCGGAAGGGACAGGGGGTGAGGGAACTCTACAATGAGCAGTTCTTC | CASSRKGQGVRELYNEQFF
. | TRBJ2-3 | TRBV9 | TRBD2 | TGTGCCAGCAGCGCCGGCGGGGGGCCCCCAGATACGCAGTATTTT | CASSAGGGPPDTQYF
. | TRBJ2-4 | TRBV24-1 | . | TGTGCCACCAGTGACTCCTCGGTCGGGTTAGCCAAAAACATTCAGTACTTC | CATSDSSVGLAKNIQYF
. | TRBJ2-6 | TRBV5-1 | TRBD1 | TGCGCCAGCAGCTTTGTCGAGACAGGGGTATCTGGGGCCAACGTCCTGACTTTC | CASSFVETGVSGANVLTF